This TCR beta chain appears in the sequencing data of a study of cytomegalovirus exposure and HLA in healthy donors. The study ran its PCR with 60 Vbeta and 13 Jbeta primers. Measured with immunoSEQ multiplex PCR; TCRdb has only the in-frame clones, and not every one. The sample lists roughly 120,000 clones, 77% occurring once. CDR3 length: 15 amino acids. Germline V CDR1 and CDR2: MGHDK, SYGVNS. Trimming removed 2 bases at V and 5 bases at J, with 15 bases between. Input material: PBMCs. The chain couples TRBV25-1 to TRBJ1-1, with D hard to call. The receptor was isolated from a human donor in good health. This CDR3 reads CASSEPAVIKTEAFF. Written as DNA, the CDR3 is TGTGCCAGCAGTGAACCCGCAGTAATTAAGACTGAAGCTTTCTTT.